The rows below give T cell receptor beta chains drawn from one sample of a study of molecular identifiers for immune sequencing clone quantification. MiXCR, applied by TCRdb to the PCR reads, yields one record per CDR3 protein. This table has some 590,000 distinct CDR3 sequences, over 25% appearing once. The sequenced sample consisted of naive CD8+ T cells from blood, with Jurkat cell RNA spiked in. All receptors come from a human donor in good health. Some libraries in this study had Jurkat cell RNA spiked in. The CDR3 runs from the conserved cysteine through the conserved F or W. The order of the fields is J gene, V gene, CDR3 protein.

>TRBJ2-6|TRBV2
CASSTHRVSGANVLTF
>TRBJ1-2|TRBV27
CASSLLGGYYGYTF
>TRBJ2-7|TRBV6-2/TRBV6-3
CASSYRGYEQYF
>TRBJ1-1|TRBV6-5
CASFLTGGTEAFF
>TRBJ2-1|TRBV6-5
CASSYSPAGGSYNEQFF
>TRBJ2-5|TRBV4-1
CASSQLPTSGGVLQETQYF
>TRBJ2-5|TRBV30
CAWSPGLGINQDTQYF
>TRBJ1-1|TRBV19
CASTIGWRTEAFF
>TRBJ2-3|TRBV24-1
CATREGAHTDTQYF
>TRBJ2-7|TRBV6-2/TRBV6-3
CASNWGAYYEQYF
>TRBJ2-7|TRBV6-5
CASSYGGYSPYEQYF
>TRBJ2-4|TRBV2
CASGLNIQYF
>TRBJ2-7|TRBV29-1
CSVEPGGGTYEQYF
>TRBJ2-7|TRBV12-3/TRBV12-4
CASSRDIPYEQYF
>TRBJ2-5|TRBV4-1
CASNLRPGQEATQYF
>TRBJ1-5|TRBV7-9
CASSTDRESNQPQHF
>TRBJ2-1|TRBV11-2
CASSLTSNSYNEQFF
>TRBJ2-6|TRBV27
CASRENRGSGANVLTF
>TRBJ2-7|TRBV7-9
CASSPDSGRSYKQYF
>TRBJ1-2|TRBV2
CANSVPQNYYGYTF
>TRBJ2-7|TRBV30
CAWSVMRTGGSYEQYF
>TRBJ1-5|TRBV20-1
CSARDFVGQPPEYSNQPQHF
>TRBJ2-7|TRBV14
CASSQGPAGLAGTYEQYF
>TRBJ2-1|TRBV7-8
CASSLDLAGGGEQFF
>TRBJ2-3|TRBV7-6
CASSADPRDTQYF
>TRBJ1-5|TRBV28
CASRIPGESNQPQHF
>TRBJ2-1|TRBV6-5
CASSLSGLAGPVHEQFF